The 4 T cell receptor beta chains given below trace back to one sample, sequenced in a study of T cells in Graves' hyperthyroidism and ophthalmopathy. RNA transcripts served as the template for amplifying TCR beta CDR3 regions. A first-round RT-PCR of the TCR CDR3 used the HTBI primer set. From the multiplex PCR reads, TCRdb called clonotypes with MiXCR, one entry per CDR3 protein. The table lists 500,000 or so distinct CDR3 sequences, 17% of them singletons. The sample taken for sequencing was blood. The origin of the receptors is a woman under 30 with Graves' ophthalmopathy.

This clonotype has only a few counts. CDR3 sequence: CASSLKDKDTEAFF. In DNA form, the CDR3 reads TGTGCCAGCAGCCTCAAGGACAAAGACACTGAAGCTTTCTTT. The gene calls are TRBV9 and TRBJ1-1, with a tentative D call TRBD1 (5 bases). V was pared by 4 bases and J by 3 bases, with 13 bases between. The CDR3 is 14 amino acids. Germline V gene lookup returns CDR1 SGDLS and CDR2 YYNGEE.

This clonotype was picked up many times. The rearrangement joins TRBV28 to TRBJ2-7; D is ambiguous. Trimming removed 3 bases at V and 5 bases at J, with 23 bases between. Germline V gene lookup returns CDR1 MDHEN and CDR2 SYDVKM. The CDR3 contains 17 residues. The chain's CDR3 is CASSFSILELLDHEQYF. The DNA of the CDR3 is TGTGCCAGCAGTTTCTCTATCTTGGAACTCTTAGACCACGAGCAGTACTTC.

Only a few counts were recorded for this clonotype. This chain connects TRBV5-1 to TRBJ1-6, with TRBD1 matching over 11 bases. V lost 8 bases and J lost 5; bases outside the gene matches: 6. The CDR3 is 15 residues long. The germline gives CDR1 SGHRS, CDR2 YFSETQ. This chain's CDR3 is CASRTGGGDNSPLHF. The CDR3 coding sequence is TGCGCCAGTCGGACAGGGGGCGGAGATAATTCACCCCTCCACTTT.

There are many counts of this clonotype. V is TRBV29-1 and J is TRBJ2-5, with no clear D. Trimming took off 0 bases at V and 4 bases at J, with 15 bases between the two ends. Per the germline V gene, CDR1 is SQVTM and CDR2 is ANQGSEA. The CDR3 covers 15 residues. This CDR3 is CSVEDQSVMIETQYF. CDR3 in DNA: TGCAGCGTTGAAGATCAAAGCGTCATGATAGAGACCCAGTACTTC.